What follows are 32 T cell receptor beta chains derived from one specimen sequenced in a study of blood T cell repertoires in COVID-19. TCRdb's table, derived via immunoSEQ multiplex PCR, lists solely in-frame clones and lacks some. The sample has around 310,000 clones, 88% seen once. Sequencing used PBMCs or T cells enriched from blood (not recorded which). All receptors derive from a man aged 30 to 45 who had recovered from COVID-19.

V and J are TRBV5-8 and TRBJ2-5, with 9 positions matching TRBD1. From germline, CDR1 is SGHTS and CDR2 YDEGEE. There are 15 residues in the CDR3. V gave up 3 bases and J gave up 3 bases; unmatched junction bases: 6. The CDR3: CASSWDREGEETQYF. CDR3 DNA sequence: TGTGCCAGCAGCTGGGACAGGGAGGGAGAAGAGACCCAGTACTTC. Together with reference TRBV5-8 and TRBJ2-5, the CDR3 gives the full variable domain: EAGVTQSPTHLIKTRGQQATLRCSPISGHTSVYWYQQALGLGLQFLLWYDEGEERNRGNFPPRFSGRQFPNYSSELNVNALELEDSALYLCASSWDREGEETQYFGPGTRLLVL.

The rearrangement uses TRBV27 and TRBJ1-5; 7 nucleotides match TRBD1. The CDR3 runs to 14 residues. V lost 0 bases and J lost 4; bases outside the gene matches: 0. Germline CDR1 and CDR2: MNHEY and SMNVEV (reference sequence). The CDR3 reads CASSLSQGNQPQHF. CDR3 in DNA: TGTGCCAGCAGTTTATCACAGGGGAATCAGCCCCAGCATTTT.

This chain uses TRBV10-2 with TRBJ1-6, with D hard to call. V was clipped by 2 bases and J by 4 bases, with 15 bases between them. CDR1 and CDR2 from the germline V gene are WSHSY and SAAADI. The length of the CDR3 is 17 residues. The CDR3 DNA reads as TGCGCCAGCAGTGAGGGGGAGGGAGCCCCTTATAATTCACCCCTCCACTTT. This codes for CASSEGEGAPYNSPLHF.

The chain has TRBV12-3 or TRBV12-4 and TRBJ2-5, with D tentatively TRBD1 (6 bases). CDR3 length equals 13 residues. Trimming stripped 3 bases from V and 8 bases from J, with 13 bases between. For the CDR3, the DNA is TGTGCCAGCAGTTTTCAGGGGAAAGGAACCCAGTACTTC. Translated, it gives CASSFQGKGTQYF.

The chain combines TRBV25-1 with TRBJ1-1, with TRBD1 as a possible D gene (5 bases). Germline V CDR1 and CDR2: MGHDK, SYGVNS. Trimming left V 0 bases short and J 5 bases short, with 13 bases between. The CDR3 totals 15 residues. The CDR3 region is CASSEYGRGRTEAFF. DNA for the CDR3: TGTGCCAGCAGTGAATACGGCCGGGGGAGGACTGAAGCTTTCTTT.

The rearrangement joins TRBV5-1 to TRBJ1-6, with D unclear. V dropped 2 bases and J dropped 6 bases, with 12 bases sitting between them. The CDR3 length is 15 residues. Germline assignment: CDR1 SGHRS and CDR2 YFSETQ. The CDR3 reads CASSFSGQTNSPLHF. CDR3 sequence (DNA): TGCGCCAGCAGCTTTTCTGGGCAGACTAATTCACCCCTCCACTTT.

The J gene is TRBJ2-4, the V gene TRBV5-6; D is undetermined. Between the trimmed V and J ends, which lost 0 bases and 12 bases, there was a span of 16 bases. Per the germline V gene, CDR1 is SGHDT and CDR2 is YYEEEE. The CDR3 is 14 residues long. The CDR3 bases are TGTGCCAGCAGCTTGGATTTAGCTGGAGTGACTCAGTACTTC. Protein sequence: CASSLDLAGVTQYF.

V gene TRBV27 combines with J gene TRBJ2-3; 14 bases map to TRBD2. There are 19 residues in the CDR3. Germline V gene data show CDR1 as MNHEY and CDR2 as SMNVEV (reference sequence). The V gene end was trimmed by 5 bases and the J gene end by 0 bases; junction bases not matched to a gene: 10. CDR3 coding DNA: TGTGCCAGCAGTCCTTCCCCGGGACTAGCGGGGGCGAGCACAGATACGCAGTATTTT. Amino acids: CASSPSPGLAGASTDTQYF.

V is TRBV5-4 and J is TRBJ1-1; 8 bases agree with TRBD1. There are 15 residues in the CDR3. V lost 3 bases, J lost 5 bases, and 9 bases stayed unmatched. Germline V gene data show CDR1 as SGHNT and CDR2 as YYREEE (reference sequence). The CDR3 sequence: CASSSPQGAGTEAFF. The CDR3 DNA reads TGTGCCAGCAGCTCACCCCAGGGGGCAGGGACTGAAGCTTTCTTT.

This chain links TRBV28 with TRBJ1-6; 10 bases match TRBD1. The junction had 5 bases not matched to a gene; V was cut back by 5 bases and J by 7 bases. CDR1 MDHEN and CDR2 SYDVKM come from the germline V gene. There are 15 residues in the CDR3. This CDR3 is CASSPGQGRNSPLHF. In DNA, the CDR3 is TGTGCCAGCAGTCCGGGACAGGGGAGAAATTCACCCCTCCACTTT.

This clone was found once. V usage is TRBV5-1 and J usage is TRBJ1-4, with D hard to call. Trimming left V 2 bases short and J 4 bases short, with 6 bases between. The CDR3 spans 13 residues. CDR1 and CDR2 from the germline V gene are SGHRS and YFSETQ. In DNA form, the CDR3 reads TGCGCCAGCAGCTTAGGGAGTAATGAAAAACTGTTTTTT. Translation gives CASSLGSNEKLFF.

The rearrangement uses TRBV2 and TRBJ2-3; maybe TRBD1 (5 bases). V gave up 2 bases and J gave up 2 bases, with 11 bases separating them. The length of the CDR3 is 15 residues. Germline CDR1 SNHLY, CDR2 FYNNEI. CDR3 nucleotide sequence: TGTGCCAGCAGTGAAAATACAGGAGTCACAGATACGCAGTATTTT. This translates into CASSENTGVTDTQYF.

This clone was detected a few times. The J gene is TRBJ2-3, the V gene TRBV9; 7 positions agree with TRBD2. The CDR3 has 14 residues. V trimming: 7 bases; J trimming: 0 bases; junction bases outside the gene matches: 5. Germline-derived CDR1 and CDR2 are SGDLS and YYNGEE. In DNA, the CDR3 is TGTGCCAGCGGGGGGGTTTTTAGCACAGATACGCAGTATTTT. Protein: CASGGVFSTDTQYF.

The V gene is TRBV6-1, the J gene TRBJ1-2; possibly TRBD1 for D (5 bases). In germline, CDR1 is MNHNS, CDR2 SASEGT. The V end was cut by 4 bases, the J end by 4 bases, with 19 bases between. The CDR3 runs to 16 residues. CDR3: CASSGRGTAGGYGYTF. CDR3 bases: TGTGCCAGCAGTGGTCGCGGGACTGCGGGGGGCTATGGCTACACCTTC.

This clone has more than one count but fewer than ten. The chain is built from TRBV12-3 or TRBV12-4 and TRBJ1-5, with D unresolved. Trimming took 3 bases from V and 5 from J, leaving 8 bases between them. This CDR3 spans 13 amino acids. In DNA form, the CDR3 reads TGTGCCAGCAGTTTGGGAGAGGATCAGCCCCAGCATTTT. Its translation is CASSLGEDQPQHF.

The J gene is TRBJ1-1, the V gene TRBV12-3 or TRBV12-4; 9 bases align to TRBD1. This CDR3 has 12 residues. J gave up 8 bases and V 7 bases, and 5 bases lay outside the gene matches. The CDR3 loop reads CASNKGTGEAFF. In DNA form, the CDR3 reads TGTGCCAGCAACAAAGGGACAGGGGAAGCTTTCTTT.

For the CDR3, the DNA is TGTGCCAGCAGCCAAGGCACCGGGACACCGACTAACTATGGCTACACCTTC. It specifies CASSQGTGTPTNYGYTF. J is TRBJ1-2 and V is TRBV3-1 (or the pseudogene TRBV3-2); D is possibly TRBD1 (6 bases). Germline lookup yields CDR1 LGHDT and CDR2 YNNKEL (reference sequence). Trimming removed 1 base at V and 0 bases at J, with 15 bases between. The CDR3 loop spans 17 amino acids.

The chain has TRBV7-7 and TRBJ2-3; 7 bases line up with TRBD2. Germline V gene data show CDR1 as SSHAT and CDR2 as FNYEAQ (reference sequence). After removal of 2 bases from V and 0 bases from J, the junction contained 17 bases not matched to a gene. This CDR3 region has 20 residues. The CDR3 bases are TGTGCCAGCAGCTTATATCTTTTAGCGGGCTCGACCGTAAGCACAGATACGCAGTATTTT. Translated, it gives CASSLYLLAGSTVSTDTQYF. Using reference TRBV7-7 and TRBJ2-3 for the parts outside the CDR3, the full variable domain is GAGVSQSPRYKVTKRGQDVTLRCDPISSHATLYWYQQALGQGPEFLTYFNYEAQPDKSGLPSDRFSAERPEGSISTLTIQRTEQRDSAMYRCASSLYLLAGSTVSTDTQYFGPGTRLTVL.

V usage is TRBV11-2 and J usage is TRBJ2-5, with 7 bases lining up with TRBD1. The CDR3 runs 14 residues. The V gene's germline CDR1 is SGHAT and CDR2 FQNNGV. Germline trimming cut 4 bases from V and 9 bases from J; bases unmatched to any gene: 11. CDR3: CASSSEQGQWAQYF. The CDR3 DNA is TGTGCCAGCAGCTCCGAACAGGGGCAGTGGGCCCAGTACTTC.

The chain recombines TRBV19 with TRBJ2-7, with D uncertain. V was trimmed by 5 bases and J by 6 bases, leaving 20 bases between them. The CDR3 runs to 15 residues. Germline CDR1 and CDR2: LNHDA and SQIVND (reference sequence). CDR3 nucleotide sequence: TGTGCCAGTAGTCGAGGAAAAAGAGTATTTCTCGAGCAGTACTTC. Translating it yields CASSRGKRVFLEQYF.

In the case of this clone: Within the sample, other DNA sequences also encode this same CDR3. V usage is TRBV30 and J usage is TRBJ1-4, with a tentative D call TRBD1 (6 bases). This CDR3 region has 14 residues. In germline, CDR1 is GTSNPN, CDR2 SVGIG (reference sequence). V lost 1 base, J lost 5 bases, and 11 bases lay in between. In nucleotides, the CDR3 is TGTGCCTGGAGTGGGTGGACAGTCAATGAAAAACTGTTTTTT. The encoded protein is CAWSGWTVNEKLFF.

The chain joins TRBV9 to TRBJ2-3; TRBD2 matches 8 bases. Germline V gives CDR1 SGDLS, CDR2 YYNGEE. This CDR3 comprises 16 residues. V lost 0 bases to trimming and J lost 3 bases; unmatched junction nucleotides: 6. CDR3 bases: TGTGCCAGCAGCGTAGATGGCGGGGGGAGTACAGATACGCAGTATTTT. It yields the protein CASSVDGGGSTDTQYF.

As concerns this clone: The sample contains more than one DNA sequence encoding this CDR3. This sequence joins TRBV11-2 and TRBJ1-1, with D unclear. Per the germline V gene, CDR1 is SGHAT and CDR2 is FQNNGV. V was pared by 0 bases and J by 1 base, with 3 bases between. The CDR3 length is 13 residues. The CDR3 reads CASSLDRNTEAFF. CDR3 DNA: TGTGCCAGCAGCTTAGACAGGAACACTGAAGCTTTCTTT.

This clone has only one observation. The genes are TRBV5-5 and TRBJ1-6, with 8 nucleotides matching TRBD1. This CDR3 comprises 17 residues. Looked up from germline, CDR1 is SGHKS and CDR2 is YYEKEE (reference sequence). Trimming at V came to 2 bases and at J to 7 bases, leaving 11 bases not matched to a gene. The CDR3 is CASSFATGDSLNSPLHF. In DNA, the CDR3 is TGTGCCAGCAGCTTTGCGACAGGGGATTCGTTAAATTCACCCCTCCACTTT.

The chain has TRBV18 and TRBJ2-2, with D tentatively TRBD1 (5 bases). Trimming removed 3 bases at V and 0 bases at J, with 8 bases between. Germline assignment: CDR1 KGHSH and CDR2 LQKENI. The CDR3 loop spans 15 amino acids. The CDR3 region is CASSPWTSNTGELFF. The CDR3 DNA reads TGTGCCAGCTCACCCTGGACATCGAACACCGGGGAGCTGTTTTTT. Together with reference TRBV18 and TRBJ2-2, the CDR3 gives the full variable domain: NAGVMQNPRHLVRRRGQEARLRCSPMKGHSHVYWYRQLPEEGLKFMVYLQKENIIDESGMPKERFSAEFPKEGPSILRIQQVVRGDSAAYFCASSPWTSNTGELFFGEGSRLTVL.

Here the CDR3 reads CASSPFASGTEAFF. DNA for the CDR3: TGTGCCAGCAGTCCTTTTGCTAGTGGGACTGAAGCTTTCTTT. The chain is built from TRBV28 and TRBJ1-1; unclear D gene. From germline, CDR1 is MDHEN and CDR2 SYDVKM. The CDR3 totals 14 residues. Trimming took 5 bases from V and 5 from J, leaving 15 bases between them.

The chain uses TRBV6-5 and TRBJ2-7; D may be TRBD1 (6 bases). From germline, CDR1 is MNHEY and CDR2 SVGAGI. There are 14 residues in the CDR3. The V gene lost 5 bases and the J gene lost 2 bases, with 13 bases spanning the gap. CDR3 in amino acids: CASSPRTVTYEQYF. The CDR3 DNA reads as TGTGCCAGCAGTCCCCGGACAGTTACCTACGAGCAGTACTTC.

The V and J genes are TRBV28 and TRBJ1-5; TRBD1 aligns across 9 bases. Germline loops: CDR1 MDHEN, CDR2 SYDVKM. The V gene end was trimmed by 5 bases and the J gene end by 6 bases; junction bases not matched to a gene: 5. This CDR3 contains 14 residues. CDR3 sequence reads: CASSIQGAIQPQHF. The DNA for the CDR3 is TGTGCCAGCAGTATACAGGGGGCAATTCAGCCCCAGCATTTT.

The gene calls are TRBV18 and TRBJ2-7; TRBD2 aligns across 9 bases. The length of the CDR3 is 14 residues. CDR1 and CDR2 from the germline V gene are KGHSH and LQKENI. V dropped 3 bases and J dropped 2; count of bases not matched to a gene: 2. CDR3: CASSPLAGPYEQYF. The CDR3 coding sequence is TGTGCCAGCTCACCCCTAGCGGGGCCCTACGAGCAGTACTTC.

The chain recombines TRBV9 with TRBJ2-7, with 9 positions matching TRBD1. The V gene's germline CDR1 is SGDLS and CDR2 YYNGEE. The CDR3 is made up of 14 amino acids. J was trimmed by 6 bases and V by 3 bases; bases with no gene match: 7. In DNA form, the CDR3 reads TGTGCCAGCAGCGCGGGGGGACAGGGAACCGAGCAGTACTTC. Its protein is CASSAGGQGTEQYF.

The rearrangement joins TRBV5-6 to TRBJ2-7; possible D gene TRBD2, 6 bases. Trimming cost V 1 base and J 0 bases, with 11 bases left between them. This CDR3 is 15 amino acids long. CDR1 is SGHDT and CDR2 is YYEEEE in the germline V gene. The CDR3 reads CASSLISGGSYEQYF. The DNA for the CDR3 is TGTGCCAGCAGCTTGATCTCCGGGGGCTCCTACGAGCAGTACTTC.

CDR3 nucleotides: TGTGCCAGCAGCCAGACTAGGGGCCCTGGAAACACCATATATTTT. Translation gives CASSQTRGPGNTIYF. The chain couples TRBV4-2 to TRBJ1-3; D might be TRBD1 (5 bases). V was pared by 3 bases and J by 2 bases, with 11 bases between. Germline V gene data show CDR1 as LGHNA and CDR2 as YNFKEQ. The length of the CDR3 is 15 residues.